Each of the 16 T cell receptor beta chains below was sequenced from the same sample in a study of OX40 agonist ivuxolimab in advanced cancers. Receptor amplification or capture employed the immunoSEQ multiplex PCR assay. The clones in this table, taken by TCRdb from immuneACCESS, are in-frame only. Not every clone is retained; where verified, under half of the shortfall comes from an unresolved V gene, and the cause of the rest is unknown. The sample has approximately 91,000 clones on record, over 75% of them singletons. The top ten hold about 0.3% of the sample. The sample consisted of CD4+ or CD8+ T cells sorted from blood, taken in a trial of the OX40 agonist ivuxolimab. Receptor source: an adult with an advanced solid tumor such as melanoma, head and neck, liver or kidney cancer.

The chain has TRBV7-8 and TRBJ2-7, with D perhaps given as TRBD1 or TRBD2 (5 bases each). This CDR3 contains 14 residues. The germline V gene has CDR1 SGHVS and CDR2 FQNEAQ. Trimming left V 1 base short and J 4 bases short, with 11 bases between. For the CDR3, the DNA is TGTGCCAGCAGCTTAGGACCGTGGGGGTACGAGCAGTACTTC. Translated: CASSLGPWGYEQYF.

The V and J genes are TRBV7-2 and TRBJ1-6; 9 bases are shared with TRBD1. The V gene end was trimmed by 1 base and the J gene end by 3 bases; junction bases not matched to a gene: 4. The CDR3 contains 17 residues. The V gene's germline CDR1 is SGHTA and CDR2 FQGNSA. CDR3 loop: CASSLVQGAFYNSPLHF. In nucleotides, the CDR3 is TGTGCCAGCAGCTTAGTACAGGGGGCTTTCTATAATTCACCCCTCCACTTT. The complete variable domain, with remaining parts taken from reference TRBV7-2 and TRBJ1-6, reads GAGVSQSPSNKVTEKGKDVELRCDPISGHTALYWYRQSLGQGLEFLIYFQGNSAPDKSGLPSDRFSAERTGGSVSTLTIQRTQQEDSAVYLCASSLVQGAFYNSPLHFGNGTRLTVT.

This chain connects TRBV15 to TRBJ2-7; 11 bases map to TRBD1. This CDR3 is built from 19 residues. Germline CDR1 reads LNHNV; CDR2 reads YYDKDF (reference sequence). Trimming at V came to 0 bases and at J to 2 bases, leaving 12 bases not matched to a gene. The CDR3 here is CATSRDPHQPGQGAYEQYF. The CDR3 nucleotides are TGTGCCACCAGCAGAGATCCCCACCAACCGGGACAGGGGGCCTACGAGCAGTACTTC.

The CDR3 loop is CASSQSIDRADQYF. The CDR3 DNA follows: TGCGCCAGCAGTCAATCGATAGACAGGGCGGACCAGTACTTC. This chain connects TRBV23-1 to TRBJ2-5, with 7 bases fitting TRBD1. TRBV23-1 is filed as an ORF, its function uncertain. The CDR3 is 14 residues long. V dropped 0 bases and J dropped 10; count of bases not matched to a gene: 8.

The chain is built from TRBV5-1 and TRBJ2-1, with D possibly called TRBD1 or TRBD2 (6 bases each). CDR1 is SGHRS, CDR2 YFSETQ, per germline. Trimming left V 0 bases short and J 5 bases short, with 12 bases between. The CDR3 loop spans 15 amino acids. The CDR3 spells CASSLVGGPHNEQFF. The CDR3 DNA follows: TGCGCCAGCAGCTTGGTCGGGGGCCCCCACAATGAGCAGTTCTTC.

The CDR3 reads CASSQDVAGLNTEAFF. The CDR3 DNA follows: TGTGCCAGCAGCCAAGATGTCGCGGGGCTGAACACTGAAGCTTTCTTT. The rearrangement uses TRBV4-2 and TRBJ1-1, with D maybe TRBD1 (5 bases). V was cut by 0 bases and J by 0 bases, with 11 bases left in between. The CDR3 consists of 16 residues. Looked up from germline, CDR1 is LGHNA and CDR2 is YNFKEQ.

This clone has just a few counts. The chain has TRBV2 and TRBJ2-5, with 11 bases fitting TRBD1. Germline V CDR1 and CDR2: SNHLY, FYNNEI. The CDR3 loop spans 14 amino acids. The V segment lost 5 bases and the J segment 5 bases; nucleotides outside the gene matches: 4. This chain's CDR3 is CASSQDRGQETQYF. The CDR3 DNA sequence: TGTGCCAGCAGTCAGGACAGGGGGCAGGAGACCCAGTACTTC.

The rearrangement joins TRBV5-4 to TRBJ1-5; D may be TRBD1 (5 bases). Germline CDR1 is SGHNT and CDR2 is YYREEE (reference sequence). The CDR3 is 15 amino acids. V was shortened by 4 bases and J by 0 bases, with 11 bases between the two germline ends. CDR3 sequence (DNA): TGTGCCAGCAGCGCCGGGGGGGATAGCAATCAGCCCCAGCATTTT. Amino acids: CASSAGGDSNQPQHF.

The chain combines TRBV5-1 with TRBJ1-1, with unresolved D. The CDR3 spans 12 residues. Germline V CDR1 and CDR2: SGHRS, YFSETQ. Between the trimmed V and J ends, which lost 4 bases and 7 bases, there was a span of 11 bases. The CDR3 DNA reads as TGCGCCAGCAGCCTACAAGGCATTGAAGCTTTCTTT. Protein product: CASSLQGIEAFF.

This chain links TRBV9 with TRBJ2-7; 9 nucleotides match TRBD1. V trimming: 3 bases; J trimming: 5 bases; junction bases outside the gene matches: 9. Germline CDR1 is SGDLS and CDR2 is YYNGEE. This CDR3 has 15 residues. This CDR3 reads CASSASPGTGNEQYF. The CDR3 bases are TGTGCCAGCAGCGCCTCCCCCGGGACAGGGAACGAGCAGTACTTC.

This clone was counted a few times. The chain combines TRBV18 with TRBJ1-4; D unresolved. This CDR3 has 16 amino acids. Trimming took off 0 bases at V and 1 base at J, with 9 bases between the two ends. The germline gives CDR1 KGHSH, CDR2 LQKENI. The CDR3 spells CASSPPEGRTNEKLFF. In nucleotides, the CDR3 is TGTGCCAGCTCACCACCGGAAGGGAGAACTAATGAAAAACTGTTTTTT.

The chain uses TRBV15 and TRBJ2-5; no reliable D call. Germline-derived CDR1 and CDR2 are LNHNV and YYDKDF (reference sequence). The CDR3 runs 13 residues. V was clipped by 1 base and J by 0 bases, with 3 bases between them. The CDR3 DNA reads as TGTGCCACCAGCAGAGGGGACCAAGAGACCCAGTACTTC. Translated, it gives CATSRGDQETQYF.

The chain recombines TRBV19 with TRBJ2-1, with 10 bases aligning to TRBD1. Germline CDR1 and CDR2: LNHDA and SQIVND (reference sequence). V shed 1 base, J shed 7 bases, and the junction held 10 bases outside the gene matches. The CDR3 contains 17 residues. The CDR3 reads CASSIGTGGIYKNEQFF. The DNA of the CDR3 is TGTGCCAGTAGTATAGGGACAGGGGGGATATACAAGAATGAGCAGTTCTTC.

The chain has TRBV7-9 and TRBJ1-1; 7 nucleotides line up with TRBD1. The CDR3 sequence is 16 residues long. J gave up 1 base and V 3 bases, and 8 bases lay outside the gene matches. The germline CDR1 and CDR2 sequences are SEHNR and FQNEAQ (reference sequence). DNA for the CDR3: TGTGCCAGCAGCTTCCCCTTGGCAGGGGGGAACACTGAAGCTTTCTTT. Protein product: CASSFPLAGGNTEAFF.

This clone has just one count. The chain employs TRBV29-1 and TRBJ2-3; D is possibly TRBD1 (6 bases). Between the trimmed V and J ends, which lost 7 bases and 0 bases, there was a span of 8 bases. Germline loops: CDR1 SQVTM, CDR2 ANQGSEA. This CDR3 contains 12 residues. The CDR3 loop is CSADSSTDTQYF. In DNA form, the CDR3 reads TGCAGCGCGGACAGCAGCACAGATACGCAGTATTTT.

The rearrangement uses TRBV27 and TRBJ2-3; 12 nucleotides match TRBD1. Trimming took 3 bases from V and 5 from J; bases not matched to a gene: 6. Germline CDR1 MNHEY, CDR2 SMNVEV (reference sequence). The CDR3 has 16 residues. The CDR3 bases are TGTGCCAGCAGTTTTCGGGGGACAGGGGGCCGAGATACGCAGTATTTT. Encoded protein: CASSFRGTGGRDTQYF.